A selection of T cell receptor beta chains follows, all from one sample in a study of blood T cell repertoires in COVID-19. Clones were read by immunoSEQ multiplex PCR, and TCRdb kept only the in-frame ones, dropping some. The table has around 81,000 clones, about 80% seen once. Input material: peripheral blood. These receptors all come from a human donor in a cohort sampled during active COVID-19. The CDR3 runs from the conserved cysteine through the conserved F or W.

v_gene: TRBV24-1; CDR3aa: CATSAPREGRTGELFF
v_gene: TRBV6-1; CDR3aa: CASSEHRGTEAFF
v_gene: TRBV11-2; CDR3aa: CASTRTGIGFSSYNEQFF
v_gene: TRBV5-1; CDR3aa: CASRASYNSPLHF
v_gene: TRBV12-5; CDR3aa: CASGSSGSTGELFF
v_gene: TRBV24-1; CDR3aa: CATSDLSVGQTKENIQYF
v_gene: TRBV7-2; CDR3aa: CASTRGGQRLDGYTF
v_gene: TRBV18; CDR3aa: CASSSGLQETQYF
v_gene: TRBV5-1; CDR3aa: CASSPVRQGQPRGYGYTF
v_gene: TRBV11-3; CDR3aa: CASSLGTGGDTQYF
v_gene: TRBV29-1; CDR3aa: CSVDWQRPETQYF
v_gene: TRBV25-1; CDR3aa: CASTSAGGSNQPQHF
v_gene: TRBV5-4; CDR3aa: CASRTQGAGEKLFF
v_gene: TRBV24-1; CDR3aa: CATSVGSGGYTF
v_gene: TRBV27; CDR3aa: CASSLLINTDTQYF
v_gene: TRBV20-1; CDR3aa: CSASSGIMQYF
v_gene: TRBV12-3/TRBV12-4; CDR3aa: CASSRKGGYTF